The 24 T cell receptor beta chains in this list originate from one sample, sequenced in a study of T cell repertoires in cytomegalovirus infection. TCRdb re-derived calls from the reads in MiXCR, one entry per CDR3 protein. The table includes under 800,000 distinct CDR3 sequences, roughly 24% detected once. The sequenced sample was CD8+ T cells from PBMCs. Receptors were obtained from a human donor in good health (CMV status not recorded). Some clones in this sample may be carry-over from other donors' samples.

J is TRBJ2-7 and V is TRBV15; TRBD1 matches 8 bases. Germline CDR1 reads LNHNV; CDR2 reads YYDKDF (reference sequence). The CDR3 contains 15 residues. V was pared by 0 bases and J by 3 bases, with 4 bases of the junction left unmatched. The CDR3 is CATSRDLDRDYEQYF. Written as DNA, the CDR3 is TGTGCCACCAGCAGAGATCTGGACAGGGACTACGAGCAGTACTTC.

Only a few counts were recorded for this clonotype. The chain has TRBV6-1 and TRBJ2-3; 13 bases are a match to TRBD2. Germline V gene data show CDR1 as MNHNS and CDR2 as SASEGT. V lost 5 bases to trimming and J lost 7 bases; unmatched junction nucleotides: 6. The CDR3 spans 15 residues. Written as DNA, the CDR3 is TGTGCCAGCAGTTGGACTAGCGGGGGAGAACATACGCAGTATTTT. Protein product: CASSWTSGGEHTQYF.

J is TRBJ1-2 and V is TRBV5-5; no clear D gene. The CDR3 spans 15 residues. The germline V gene encodes CDR1 SGHKS and CDR2 YYEKEE (reference sequence). Trimming shortened V by 2 bases and J by 0 bases, and 11 bases separated the two germline ends. The chain's CDR3 is CASSLFDTANYGYTF. CDR3 DNA sequence: TGTGCCAGCAGCTTATTCGACACCGCTAACTATGGCTACACCTTC.

This clonotype was seen only a few times. The chain carries TRBV7-6 and TRBJ2-1; a possible D gene is TRBD1 (6 bases). The CDR3 consists of 15 residues. The germline CDR1 and CDR2 sequences are SGHVS and FNYEAQ. The ends were cut back, 4 bases at V and 1 base at J, with 11 bases in the middle. The CDR3 is CASSWNDRSYNEQFF. The CDR3 region has the DNA TGTGCCAGCAGCTGGAACGACAGGTCCTACAATGAGCAGTTCTTC.

Notes on this clonotype: With only one base between it and a far larger clone, this is likely a read error. The chain is built from TRBV7-2 and TRBJ2-6, with a weak D call TRBD1 (5 bases). CDR3 size: 13 residues. Germline V gene data show CDR1 as SGHTA and CDR2 as FQGNSA. CDR3 bases: TGTGCCAGCAGTTTACCTGGGGCCAACATCCTGACTTTC. Translating gives CASSLPGANILTF. Combining the CDR3 with reference TRBV7-2 and TRBJ2-6 gives the whole variable domain GAGVSQSPSNKVTEKGKDVELRCDPISGHTALYWYRQSLGQGLEFLIYFQGNSAPDKSGLPSDRFSAERTGGSVSTLTIQRTQQEDSAVYLCASSLPGANILTFGAGSRLTVL.

This clonotype has only a few counts. This chain links TRBV29-1 with TRBJ1-2; D might be TRBD1 (6 bases). This CDR3 has 13 amino acids. The germline CDR1 and CDR2 sequences are SQVTM and ANQGSEA. V lost 6 bases and J lost 2, with 13 bases in between. CDR3 sequence: CSVGSGTNYGYTF. CDR3 DNA sequence: TGCAGCGTGGGATCCGGGACAAACTATGGCTACACCTTC.

This clonotype was picked up a small number of times. This chain connects TRBV19 to TRBJ2-2, with TRBD1 matching over 7 bases. The germline CDR1 and CDR2 sequences are LNHDA and SQIVND (reference sequence). The CDR3 sequence is 15 residues long. V lost 7 bases and J lost 4; bases outside the gene matches: 9. The CDR3 is CASTLSPGGTGELFF. The DNA for the CDR3 is TGTGCCAGTACCCTAAGTCCAGGGGGCACCGGGGAGCTGTTTTTT.

The V and J genes are TRBV6-1 and TRBJ2-3; TRBD1 is a possible D gene (5 bases). Trimming shortened V by 5 bases and J by 2 bases, and 8 bases separated the two germline ends. CDR1 and CDR2 (germline): MNHNS, SASEGT. The CDR3 extends over 13 amino acids. The CDR3 DNA reads TGTGCCAGCAGTTCGGACAACACAGATACGCAGTATTTT. Translated, it gives CASSSDNTDTQYF.

The chain is built from TRBV20-1 and TRBJ2-3; 7 bases are shared with TRBD2. Per the germline V gene, CDR1 is DFQATT and CDR2 is SNEGSKA (reference sequence). V shed 1 base, J shed 2 bases, and the junction held 3 bases outside the gene matches. This CDR3 spans 14 amino acids. The CDR3 is CSARGAGVTDTQYF. The CDR3 DNA reads as TGCAGTGCTAGAGGGGCGGGGGTCACAGATACGCAGTATTTT.

V and J are TRBV27 and TRBJ1-6; TRBD1 is a possible D gene (5 bases). The CDR3 is 15 residues long. The germline V gene has CDR1 MNHEY and CDR2 SMNVEV (reference sequence). With 3 bases removed from V and 4 bases from J, the gap between germline ends came to 10 bases. CDR3: CASSFIGDYNSPLHF. The CDR3 coding sequence is TGTGCCAGCAGTTTTATAGGGGATTATAATTCACCCCTCCACTTT.

This clonotype was detected many times. This chain connects TRBV28 to TRBJ2-7; the D gene is possibly TRBD1 (6 bases). Germline CDR1 and CDR2: MDHEN and SYDVKM. This CDR3 contains 13 residues. Trimming stripped 6 bases from V and 2 bases from J, with 11 bases between. CDR3 sequence: CASSIGQPYEQYV. For the CDR3, the DNA is TGTGCCAGCAGCATCGGACAGCCCTACGAGCAGTACGTC.

The V and J genes are TRBV15 and TRBJ2-1; D is undetermined. The CDR3 is made up of 15 amino acids. Germline CDR1 reads LNHNV; CDR2 reads YYDKDF (reference sequence). The germline V and J ends were trimmed by 1 base and 4 bases, with 11 bases remaining between them. The CDR3 DNA reads TGTGCCACCAGCAGAGCGGCTCAATTATACAATGAGCAGTTCTTC. Translating gives CATSRAAQLYNEQFF.

In this sample, this clonotype turned up many times. The chain links TRBV6-4 to TRBJ2-1; possibly TRBD2 for D (6 bases). Trimming left V 5 bases short and J 7 bases short, with 21 bases between. Germline CDR1 is MRHNA and CDR2 is SNTAGT. There are 16 residues in the CDR3. CDR3 sequence (DNA): TGTGCCAGCAGTTCCACCCGCGGGACTCCAGGGAATGAGCAGTTCTTC. The encoded protein is CASSSTRGTPGNEQFF.

This clonotype appeared many times. The rearrangement joins TRBV7-2 to TRBJ1-2; D remains unclear. CDR3 length: 12 residues. Deletions cut 1 base from V and 5 bases from J, with 5 bases between. In germline, CDR1 is SGHTA, CDR2 FQGNSA. The CDR3 region has the DNA TGTGCCAGCAGCTTAGTTCCATATGGCTACACCTTC. This codes for CASSLVPYGYTF.

This clonotype was counted many times. The chain has TRBV7-6 and TRBJ2-1, with 9 nucleotides matching TRBD2. The junction had 6 bases not matched to a gene; V was cut back by 1 base and J by 8 bases. This CDR3 is built from 15 residues. Germline CDR1 SGHVS, CDR2 FNYEAQ. In DNA form, the CDR3 reads TGTGCCAGCAGCTTAGAAGCGGGCGGGGGGGATGAGCAGTTCTTC. This gives the protein CASSLEAGGGDEQFF.

In its sample, this clonotype was seen many times. The chain is built from TRBV12-3 or TRBV12-4 and TRBJ1-1; D gene ambiguous. Trimming removed 2 bases from V and 5 bases from J, with 9 bases in between. The CDR3 is 13 residues long. CDR3 DNA: TGTGCCAGCAGTTTATGGCAGTTAACTGAAGCTTTCTTT. Its translation: CASSLWQLTEAFF.

This clonotype was seen ten or more times. The J gene is TRBJ2-4, the V gene TRBV7-2, with D perhaps TRBD1 (6 bases). Germline CDR1 and CDR2: SGHTA and FQGNSA. The CDR3 is 16 residues long. Between the trimmed V and J ends, which lost 1 base and 0 bases, there was a span of 10 bases. CDR3 in amino acids: CASSLGGLLAKNIQYF. DNA of the CDR3: TGTGCCAGCAGCTTAGGGGGGCTTTTAGCCAAAAACATTCAGTACTTC. The full variable domain, rest sourced from reference TRBV7-2 and TRBJ2-4, is GAGVSQSPSNKVTEKGKDVELRCDPISGHTALYWYRQSLGQGLEFLIYFQGNSAPDKSGLPSDRFSAERTGGSVSTLTIQRTQQEDSAVYLCASSLGGLLAKNIQYFGAGTRLSVL.

Concerning this clonotype: A read error is possible here, since a much larger clone lies one base away. This rearrangement joins TRBV7-2 to TRBJ1-5; D call uncertain. Germline V gives CDR1 SGHTA, CDR2 FQGNSA. The CDR3 covers 12 residues. The CDR3 bases are TGTGTCAGCAGCTTAGCGGAGGCAGAAATTTTTTTT. This encodes CVSSLAEAEIFF.

This clonotype has just a few counts. The chain is built from TRBV15 and TRBJ1-5, with 8 bases aligning to TRBD1. This CDR3 is 20 amino acids long. V shed 3 bases and J 0 bases; nucleotides not matched to a gene: 16. CDR1 and CDR2 (germline): LNHNV, YYDKDF (reference sequence). This CDR3 is CATSSDPVVQGDNSNQPQHF. For the CDR3, the DNA is TGTGCCACCAGCAGTGACCCGGTGGTACAGGGGGATAATAGCAATCAGCCCCAGCATTTT.

In regard to this clonotype: A much larger clone sits a single nucleotide away, making a read error possible. The V gene is TRBV7-9, the J gene TRBJ2-4; 8 positions agree with TRBD2. Unmatched junction bases numbered 10, after V lost 5 bases and J lost 4 bases. The germline gives CDR1 SEHNR, CDR2 FQNEAQ (reference sequence). This CDR3 is built from 16 residues. For the CDR3, the DNA is TGTGCCAGCAGCCTCCCCGGGGGGGCAAGTAAAAACATTCAGTACTTC. Protein product: CASSLPGGASKNIQYF.

There are a few counts of this clonotype. The rearrangement joins TRBV11-1 to TRBJ2-2; unclear D gene. Deletions cut 2 bases from V and 3 bases from J, with 10 bases between. Germline CDR1 SGHAT, CDR2 FQDESV (reference sequence). The CDR3 has 15 amino acids. CDR3 in DNA: TGTGCCAGCAGCTTATACCCGGCGGACACCGGGGAGCTGTTTTTT. Protein product: CASSLYPADTGELFF.

V is TRBV5-4 and J is TRBJ2-4, with 7 bases aligning to TRBD2. The CDR3 has 17 residues. The germline V gene encodes CDR1 SGHNT and CDR2 YYREEE (reference sequence). Trimming at V came to 4 bases and at J to 0 bases, leaving 10 bases not matched to a gene. CDR3 protein: CASSRDGTNVAKNIQYF. The CDR3 nucleotides read TGTGCCAGCAGCAGGGACGGGACTAATGTAGCCAAAAACATTCAGTACTTC.

The chain carries TRBV19 and TRBJ2-4; D might be TRBD1 (7 bases). CDR3 length: 14 amino acids. CDR1 is LNHDA, CDR2 SQIVND, per germline (reference sequence). Trimming removed 3 bases at V and 8 bases at J, with 14 bases between. CDR3 DNA sequence: TGTGCCAGTAGTATCTTCGACAGGGAGGACATTCAGTACTTC. Translating it yields CASSIFDREDIQYF.

The V call is TRBV10-3, the J call TRBJ1-2; D is ambiguous. The germline gives CDR1 ENHRY, CDR2 SYGVKD. The CDR3 spans 14 residues. V lost 0 bases and J lost 2, with 7 bases in between. The CDR3: CAISESAGNYGYTF. The CDR3 nucleotides read TGTGCCATCAGTGAGTCCGCGGGAAACTATGGCTACACCTTC.